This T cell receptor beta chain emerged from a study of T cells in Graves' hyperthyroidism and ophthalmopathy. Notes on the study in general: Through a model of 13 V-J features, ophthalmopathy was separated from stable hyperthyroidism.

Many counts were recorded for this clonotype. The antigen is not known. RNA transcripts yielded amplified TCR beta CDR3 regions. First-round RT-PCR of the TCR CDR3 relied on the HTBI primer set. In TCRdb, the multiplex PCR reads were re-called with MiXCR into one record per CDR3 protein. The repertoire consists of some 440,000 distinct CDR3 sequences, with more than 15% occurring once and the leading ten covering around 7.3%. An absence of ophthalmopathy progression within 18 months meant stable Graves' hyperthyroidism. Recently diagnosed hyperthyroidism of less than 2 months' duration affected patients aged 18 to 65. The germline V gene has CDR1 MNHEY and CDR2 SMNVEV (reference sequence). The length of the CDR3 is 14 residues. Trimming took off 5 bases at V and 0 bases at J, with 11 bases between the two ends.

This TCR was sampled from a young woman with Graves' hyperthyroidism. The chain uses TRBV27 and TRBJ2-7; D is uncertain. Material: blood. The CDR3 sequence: CASSLRLSSYEQYF. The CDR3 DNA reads TGTGCCAGCAGTCTCAGACTGAGCTCCTACGAGCAGTACTTC.